These T cell receptor beta chains were read from a single sample in a study of T cell repertoires in cytomegalovirus infection. TCRdb redid the calling of the reads with MiXCR, one entry per CDR3 protein. The sample lists some 220,000 distinct CDR3 sequences, about 38% seen once, with approximately 59% in the top ten. For these TCRs, the target antigens are not known. The sequencing here drew on CD8+ T cells from cultured PBMCs, taken from culture after CMV antigen stimulation. These receptors were taken from a human donor in good health (CMV status not recorded). Some clones in this sample may be carry-over from other donors' samples. CDR3s include the opening cysteine and the closing phenylalanine or tryptophan. The D gene is left open where the match is weak. The size of a clone is reported for some rows only, either as once, few or many, or as a class for expanded clones.

v_call	cdr3_length	j_call	d_call	clone_size	cdr3_aa	cdr3_nt
TRBV12-3/TRBV12-4	16	TRBJ2-7	TRBD2	few	CASSPKVSAGTYEQYF	TGTGCCAGCAGCCCAAAGGTGTCAGCGGGAACCTACGAGCAGTACTTC
TRBV28	15	TRBJ2-1	TRBD2	.	CASSLAGGPGNEQFF	TGTGCCAGCAGCTTAGCGGGAGGGCCGGGCAATGAGCAGTTCTTC
TRBV6-1	16	TRBJ1-5	.	few	CASRLIQGFSNQPQHF	TGTGCCAGCAGACTTATACAGGGCTTTAGCAATCAGCCCCAGCATTTT
TRBV4-2	13	TRBJ1-1	.	.	CASSPKMRTEAFF	TGTGCCAGCAGCCCTAAAATGAGGACTGAAGCTTTCTTT
TRBV7-2	15	TRBJ2-2	.	.	CASSLDWEKTGELFF	TGTGCCAGCAGCTTAGACTGGGAGAAAACCGGGGAGCTGTTTTTT
TRBV18	15	TRBJ2-7	.	.	CASSPTGFLAYEQYF	TGTGCCAGCTCACCGACAGGATTCCTTGCCTACGAGCAGTACTTC
TRBV7-6	15	TRBJ1-4	.	few	CASSPQGLRDEKLFF	TGTGCCAGCAGCCCCCAGGGACTAAGGGATGAAAAACTGTTTTTT
TRBV19	14	TRBJ2-2	.	.	CASSYGLGTGELFF	TGTGCCAGCAGCTACGGCTTGGGCACCGGGGAGCTGTTTTTT
TRBV10-3	12	TRBJ2-1	.	.	CAISEDSNEQFF	TGTGCCATCAGTGAGGACAGCAATGAGCAGTTCTTC
TRBV12-3/TRBV12-4	14	TRBJ2-1	TRBD1	.	CASTSQGENNEQFF	TGTGCCAGCACCTCCCAGGGGGAAAACAATGAGCAGTTCTTC
TRBV6-1	14	TRBJ1-2	.	.	CASSEEGGNYGYTF	TGTGCCAGCAGTGAAGAAGGAGGGAACTATGGCTACACCTTC
TRBV7-2	14	TRBJ2-7	TRBD2	few	CASSRFTSGYEQYF	TGTGCCAGCAGCCGTTTTACTAGCGGGTACGAGCAGTACTTC
TRBV7-6	13	TRBJ2-3	.	few	CASSLAPSDTTYF	TGTGCCAGCAGCTTAGCGCCTTCCGATACGACGTATTTT
TRBV29-1	11	TRBJ2-1	.	.	CSVWAANEQFF	TGCAGCGTGTGGGCAGCCAATGAGCAGTTCTTC
TRBV7-9	20	TRBJ2-7	TRBD2	few	CASSFLNRPASGGATYEQYF	TGTGCCAGCAGCTTCCTCAACCGCCCTGCTAGCGGGGGGGCTACCTACGAGCAGTACTTC
TRBV7-9	16	TRBJ1-1	TRBD1	few	CAFSFIQGAENTEAFF	TGTGCCTTCAGCTTTATCCAGGGGGCGGAGAACACTGAAGCTTTCTTT
TRBV5-6	15	TRBJ1-3	.	.	CASSSDLESGNTIYF	TGTGCCAGCAGTAGCGACTTGGAGTCTGGAAACACCATATATTTT
TRBV7-9	15	TRBJ1-1	TRBD1	many	CASRSGTGTNTEAFF	TGTGCCAGCAGATCCGGGACAGGGACGAACACTGAAGCTTTCTTT
TRBV12-3/TRBV12-4	15	TRBJ1-2	TRBD1	few	CASSSFPDRDYGYTF	TGTGCCAGCAGTTCTTTTCCCGACAGGGACTATGGCTACACCTTC
TRBV29-1	14	TRBJ2-1	TRBD1	.	CSAEDRGNNNEQFF	TGCAGCGCAGAGGACAGGGGTAACAACAATGAGCAGTTCTTC
TRBV20-1	12	TRBJ1-1	.	few	CSASPIDSEAFF	TGCAGTGCTAGCCCGATCGACAGTGAAGCTTTCTTT
TRBV12-3/TRBV12-4	13	TRBJ1-3	.	few	CASSFSSGNTIYF	TGTGCCAGCAGTTTCAGCTCTGGAAACACCATATATTTT
TRBV7-8	15	TRBJ2-7	.	few	CASSLDPGPSYEQYF	TGTGCCAGCAGCTTAGATCCGGGCCCCTCCTACGAGCAGTACTTC
TRBV15	12	TRBJ1-5	.	.	CATSRDHQPQHF	TGTGCCACCAGCAGAGATCATCAGCCCCAGCATTTT
TRBV10-3	13	TRBJ2-2	.	.	CAIRTILRGELFF	TGTGCCATCAGAACAATACTGCGCGGGGAGCTGTTTTTT
TRBV5-6	13	TRBJ1-6	.	.	CASGGVRNSPLHF	TGTGCCAGCGGAGGGGTCCGGAATTCACCCCTCCACTTT
TRBV15	15	TRBJ2-5	TRBD1	few	CATSRDGVTGETQYF	TGTGCCACCAGCAGAGATGGCGTGACAGGGGAGACCCAGTACTTC
TRBV19	11	TRBJ2-1	.	.	CASSIGSEQFF	TGTGCCAGTAGTATAGGAAGTGAGCAGTTCTTC
TRBV7-6	14	TRBJ2-7	.	.	CASSSTNGIYEQYF	TGTGCCAGCAGCTCAACTAACGGGATCTACGAGCAGTACTTC
TRBV12-3/TRBV12-4	12	TRBJ1-2	.	.	CASSHGGAGYTF	TGTGCCAGCAGTCACGGGGGTGCTGGCTACACCTTC
TRBV11-2	13	TRBJ2-7	TRBD1	medium-sized	CASSLPGGWEQYF	TGTGCCAGCAGCTTACCAGGGGGCTGGGAGCAGTACTTC
TRBV7-6	15	TRBJ1-4	.	few	CASSPRDNLREKLFF	TGTGCCAGCAGCCCCAGGGACAATTTGCGGGAAAAACTGTTTTTT
TRBV27	13	TRBJ2-7	TRBD2	.	CASSFGGGTEQYF	TGTGCCAGCAGTTTTGGGGGAGGGACCGAGCAGTACTTC
TRBV7-2	16	TRBJ2-2	TRBD1	.	CASSPRGQGNTGELFF	TGTGCCAGCAGCCCCCGCGGACAGGGAAACACCGGGGAGCTGTTTTTT
TRBV7-8	16	TRBJ2-4	.	.	CASSLGKFGDLGIQYF	TGTGCCAGCAGCTTGGGAAAATTTGGTGACTTGGGCATTCAGTACTTC
TRBV11-2	12	TRBJ1-4	.	.	CASSLDLEKLFF	TGTGCCAGCAGCTTAGACCTTGAAAAACTGTTTTTT
TRBV20-1	14	TRBJ2-2	TRBD2	.	CSARGRTSPGELFF	TGCAGTGCTAGAGGCCGGACTAGCCCCGGGGAGCTGTTTTTT
TRBV10-3	16	TRBJ1-1	.	.	CAISELLARDGTEAFF	TGTGCCATCAGTGAGCTATTAGCCCGGGACGGCACTGAAGCTTTCTTT
TRBV12-3/TRBV12-4	18	TRBJ2-3	.	many	CASSLKRLGRQGYDTQYF	TGTGCCAGCAGTTTAAAACGGTTGGGACGCCAGGGGTACGATACGCAGTATTTT
TRBV10-3	16	TRBJ2-2	.	many	CATAKAGPGEAGELFF	TGTGCCACCGCGAAGGCCGGGCCGGGAGAAGCCGGGGAGCTGTTTTTT
TRBV7-8	15	TRBJ1-1	TRBD1	few	CASSLPTGVRTEAFF	TGTGCCAGCAGCCTTCCGACAGGGGTGAGAACTGAAGCTTTCTTT
TRBV7-3	14	TRBJ1-1	TRBD1	.	CASSGRDRDTEAFF	TGTGCCAGCAGCGGCCGGGACAGGGACACTGAAGCTTTCTTT
TRBV6-2/TRBV6-3	13	TRBJ1-1	.	.	CASSLYWGTEAFF	TGTGCCAGCAGTTTGTACTGGGGCACTGAAGCTTTCTTT
TRBV7-8	17	TRBJ2-1	.	.	CASSLKLRTLGKGEQFF	TGTGCCAGCAGCTTAAAACTTAGGACCCTGGGGAAGGGTGAGCAGTTCTTC
TRBV6-5	15	TRBJ2-1	TRBD2	many	CASTWLAGTYNEQFF	TGTGCCAGCACTTGGCTAGCGGGGACATACAATGAGCAGTTCTTC
TRBV20-1	15	TRBJ2-7	.	.	CSATPPGLPSYEQYF	TGCAGTGCAACCCCCCCCGGCCTTCCCTCCTACGAGCAGTACTTC
TRBV4-1	12	TRBJ1-2	.	.	CASGAGTRGYTF	TGCGCCAGCGGGGCCGGGACAAGAGGCTACACCTTC
TRBV7-9	15	TRBJ1-1	TRBD1	few	CASSTEDRGNTEAFF	TGTGCCAGCAGCACCGAGGACAGGGGGAACACTGAAGCTTTCTTT
TRBV28	17	TRBJ2-1	TRBD1	.	CASSNSQGPHYYNEQFF	TGTGCCAGCAGTAACTCACAGGGGCCACACTACTACAATGAGCAGTTCTTC
TRBV6-6	16	TRBJ2-1	TRBD2	.	CASSNRTSGAYNEQFF	TGTGCCAGCAGCAATAGAACTAGCGGGGCCTACAATGAGCAGTTCTTC
TRBV7-9	11	TRBJ1-1	.	.	CASSLSPEAFF	TGTGCCAGCAGCTTGAGTCCTGAAGCTTTCTTT
TRBV20-1	17	TRBJ1-1	.	few	CSARDTGPRGRDTEAFF	TGCAGTGCTAGGGATACGGGCCCGCGGGGACGGGACACTGAAGCTTTCTTT
TRBV10-3	13	TRBJ2-3	.	.	CAITPGGMDTQYF	TGTGCCATCACCCCGGGGGGCATGGATACGCAGTATTTT
TRBV20-1	16	TRBJ1-5	.	.	CSASQPSRQHNQPQHF	TGCAGTGCTAGCCAACCCTCCCGACAGCACAATCAGCCCCAGCATTTT
TRBV10-3	15	TRBJ1-6	.	.	CAITWDESAGSPLHF	TGTGCCATCACCTGGGACGAGTCCGCTGGTTCACCCCTCCACTTT
TRBV5-4	11	TRBJ2-1	.	many	CASSLSNEQFF	TGTGCCAGCAGCTTAAGCAATGAGCAGTTCTTC
TRBV7-6	15	TRBJ2-7	.	.	CASSDALGDLYEQYF	TGTGCCAGCAGCGATGCCCTGGGGGACCTCTACGAGCAGTACTTC
TRBV27	14	TRBJ1-5	.	few	CASSSDLGDQPQHF	TGTGCCAGCAGTTCGGACCTGGGGGACCAGCCCCAGCATTTT
TRBV27	14	TRBJ1-5	.	.	CASSFAGPHEAQHF	TGTGCCAGCAGTTTCGCGGGCCCCCACGAGGCCCAGCATTTT